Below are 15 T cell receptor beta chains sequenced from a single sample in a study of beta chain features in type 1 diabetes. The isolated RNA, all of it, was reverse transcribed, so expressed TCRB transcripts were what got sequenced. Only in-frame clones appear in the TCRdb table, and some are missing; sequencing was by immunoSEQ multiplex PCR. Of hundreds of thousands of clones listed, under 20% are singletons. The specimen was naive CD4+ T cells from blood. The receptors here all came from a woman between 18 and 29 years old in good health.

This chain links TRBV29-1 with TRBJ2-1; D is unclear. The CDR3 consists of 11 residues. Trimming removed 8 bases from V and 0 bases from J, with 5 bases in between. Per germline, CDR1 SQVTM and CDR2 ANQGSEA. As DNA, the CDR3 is TGCAGCATAACCTCCTACAATGAGCAGTTCTTC. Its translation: CSITSYNEQFF.

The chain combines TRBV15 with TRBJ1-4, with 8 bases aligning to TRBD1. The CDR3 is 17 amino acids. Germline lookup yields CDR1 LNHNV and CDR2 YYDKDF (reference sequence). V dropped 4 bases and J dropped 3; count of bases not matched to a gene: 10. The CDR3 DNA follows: TGTGCCACCAGCATCGATCCACCGGGACAGGCTAATGAAAAACTGTTTTTT. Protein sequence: CATSIDPPGQANEKLFF.

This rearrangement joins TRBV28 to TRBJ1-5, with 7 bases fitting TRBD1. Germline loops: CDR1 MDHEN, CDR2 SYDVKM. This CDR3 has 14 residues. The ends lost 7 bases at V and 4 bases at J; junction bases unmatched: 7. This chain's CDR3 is CASITGTANQPQHF. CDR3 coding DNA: TGTGCCAGCATTACAGGGACAGCGAATCAGCCCCAGCATTTT.

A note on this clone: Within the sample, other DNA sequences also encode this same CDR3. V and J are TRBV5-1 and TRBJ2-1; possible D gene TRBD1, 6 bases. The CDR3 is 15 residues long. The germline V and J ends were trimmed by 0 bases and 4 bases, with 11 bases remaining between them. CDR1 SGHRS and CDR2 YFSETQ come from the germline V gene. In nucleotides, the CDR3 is TGCGCCAGCAGCTTGGTGTCCGGGACATACAATGAGCAGTTCTTC. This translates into CASSLVSGTYNEQFF.

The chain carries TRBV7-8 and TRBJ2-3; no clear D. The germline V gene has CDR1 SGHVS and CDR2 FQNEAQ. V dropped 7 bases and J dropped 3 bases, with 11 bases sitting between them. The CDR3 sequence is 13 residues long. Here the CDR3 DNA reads TGTGCCAGCACTCAGACGGGTACAGATACGCAGTATTTT. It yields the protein CASTQTGTDTQYF.

As DNA, the CDR3 is TGTGCCAGCAACAGACTAGCGGAACGCGGGGCCAATGAGCAGTTCTTC. Protein sequence: CASNRLAERGANEQFF. This chain links TRBV5-6 with TRBJ2-1, with 9 nucleotides matching TRBD2. In germline, CDR1 is SGHDT, CDR2 YYEEEE. Trimming took 6 bases from V and 6 from J; bases not matched to a gene: 13. The CDR3 is 16 residues long.

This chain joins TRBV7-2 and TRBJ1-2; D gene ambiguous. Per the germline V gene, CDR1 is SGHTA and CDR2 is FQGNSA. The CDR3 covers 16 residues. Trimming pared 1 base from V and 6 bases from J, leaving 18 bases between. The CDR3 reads CASSLGLGDFGDGYTF. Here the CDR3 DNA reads TGTGCCAGCAGCTTAGGACTGGGAGACTTTGGGGATGGCTACACCTTC.

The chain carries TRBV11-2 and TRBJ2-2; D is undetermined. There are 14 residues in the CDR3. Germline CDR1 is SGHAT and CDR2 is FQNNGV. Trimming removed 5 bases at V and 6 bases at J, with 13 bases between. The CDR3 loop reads CASSRTGTAGELFF. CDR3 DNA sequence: TGTGCCAGCAGCCGAACCGGTACCGCCGGGGAGCTGTTTTTT.

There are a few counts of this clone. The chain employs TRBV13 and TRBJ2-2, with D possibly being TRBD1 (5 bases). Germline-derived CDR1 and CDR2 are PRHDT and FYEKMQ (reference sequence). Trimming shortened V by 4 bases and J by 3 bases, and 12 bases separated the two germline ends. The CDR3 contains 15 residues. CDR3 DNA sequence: TGTGCCAGCAGCTGGGCTGACAGAGACACCGGGGAGCTGTTTTTT. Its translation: CASSWADRDTGELFF.

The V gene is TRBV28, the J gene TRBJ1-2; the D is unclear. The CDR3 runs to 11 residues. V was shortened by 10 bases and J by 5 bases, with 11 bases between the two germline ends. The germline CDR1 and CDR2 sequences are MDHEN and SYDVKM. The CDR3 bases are TGTGCCATAGGAAGTCCATATGGCTACACCTTC. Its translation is CAIGSPYGYTF.

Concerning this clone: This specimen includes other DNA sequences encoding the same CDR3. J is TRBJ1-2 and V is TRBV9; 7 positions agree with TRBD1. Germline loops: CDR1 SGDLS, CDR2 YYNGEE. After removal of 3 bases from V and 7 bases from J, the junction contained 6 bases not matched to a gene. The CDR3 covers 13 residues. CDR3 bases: TGTGCCAGCAGCGCCCACAGGGGAGGTGGCTACACCTTC. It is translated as CASSAHRGGGYTF.

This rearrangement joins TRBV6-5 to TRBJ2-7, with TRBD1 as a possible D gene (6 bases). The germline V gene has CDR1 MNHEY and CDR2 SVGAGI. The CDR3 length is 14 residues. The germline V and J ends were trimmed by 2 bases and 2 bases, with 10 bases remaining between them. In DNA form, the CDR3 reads TGTGCCAGCAGTTACCACGGACAGACCTACGAGCAGTACTTC. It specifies CASSYHGQTYEQYF.

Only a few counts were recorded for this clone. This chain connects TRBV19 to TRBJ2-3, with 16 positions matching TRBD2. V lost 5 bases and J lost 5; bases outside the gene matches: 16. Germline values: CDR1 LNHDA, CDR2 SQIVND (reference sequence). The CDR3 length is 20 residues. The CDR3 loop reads CASSRLPGLAGGPSGDTQYF. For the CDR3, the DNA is TGTGCCAGTAGTCGACTCCCGGGACTAGCGGGAGGGCCGAGTGGAGATACGCAGTATTTT.

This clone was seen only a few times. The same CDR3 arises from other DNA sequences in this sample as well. In DNA, the CDR3 is TGTGCCAGTAGCCGAGGGGCCGGGGAGCTGTTTTTT. It encodes CASSRGAGELFF. The chain couples TRBV19 to TRBJ2-2; either TRBD1 or TRBD2 may supply D (5 bases each). The CDR3 covers 12 residues. Trimming stripped 6 bases from V and 6 bases from J, with 8 bases between. Germline V gene sequence: CDR1 LNHDA, CDR2 SQIVND (reference sequence).

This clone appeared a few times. CDR3 loop: CASSWDSPSGANVLTF. CDR3 bases: TGTGCCAGCTCTTGGGACAGCCCTTCTGGGGCCAACGTCCTGACTTTC. V is TRBV18 and J is TRBJ2-6, with 7 bases aligning to TRBD1. With V trimmed by 6 bases and J by 1 base, 6 bases remained unmatched. The CDR3 contains 16 residues. Germline V gene data show CDR1 as KGHSH and CDR2 as LQKENI.